The 2 T cell receptor beta chains given below trace back to one sample, sequenced in a study of CD8 T cells in Susac syndrome. cDNA came from 0.5 to 1 ug RNA primed by random hexamers. Using its own MiXCR run on the immunoSEQ multiplex PCR reads, TCRdb lists one record per CDR3 protein. Of under 200,000 distinct CDR3 sequences in the sample, approximately 96% were seen once. Sequencing input: CD4+ T cells from PBMCs. The receptors derive from a human donor in good health.

The count of this clonotype is one. The chain carries TRBV7-2 and TRBJ2-3; D might be TRBD1 (6 bases). Germline lookup yields CDR1 SGHTA and CDR2 FQGNSA. Trimming took 4 bases from V and 6 from J, leaving 14 bases between them. The CDR3 is made up of 14 amino acids. This CDR3 is CASSSGQPGDTQYF. CDR3 in DNA: TGTGCCAGCAGCTCCGGACAGCCCGGGGATACGCAGTATTTT.

The J gene is TRBJ1-6, the V gene TRBV20-1, with a tentative D call TRBD1 (5 bases). This CDR3 has 14 amino acids. Trimming removed 0 bases at V and 7 bases at J, with 10 bases between. From germline, CDR1 is DFQATT and CDR2 SNEGSKA (reference sequence). The CDR3 region is CSARETGHNSPLHF. Written as DNA, the CDR3 is TGCAGTGCTAGAGAAACAGGACACAATTCACCCCTCCACTTT.